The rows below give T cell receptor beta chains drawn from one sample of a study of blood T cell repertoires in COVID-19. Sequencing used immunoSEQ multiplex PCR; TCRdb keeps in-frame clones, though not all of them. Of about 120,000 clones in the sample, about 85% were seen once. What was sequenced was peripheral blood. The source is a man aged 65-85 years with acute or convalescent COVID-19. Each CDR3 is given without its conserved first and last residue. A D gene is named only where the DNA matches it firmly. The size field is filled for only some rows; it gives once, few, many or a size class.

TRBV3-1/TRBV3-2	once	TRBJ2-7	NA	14	ASSRRLGRGSNEQY
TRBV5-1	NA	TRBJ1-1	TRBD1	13	ASSTDDRATKKAF
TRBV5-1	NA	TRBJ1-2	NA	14	ASSFAPETARYGYT
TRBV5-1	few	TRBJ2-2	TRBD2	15	ASSSQLAGGHTGELF
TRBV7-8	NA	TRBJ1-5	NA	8	ASTGEPQH
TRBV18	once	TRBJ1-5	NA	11	ASSPVSDQPQH
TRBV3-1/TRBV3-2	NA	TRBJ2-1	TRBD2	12	ASSNTGLVAEQF
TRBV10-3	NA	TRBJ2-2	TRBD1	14	AISESGQGATGELF
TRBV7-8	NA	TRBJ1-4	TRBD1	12	ASCGQGAGEKLF
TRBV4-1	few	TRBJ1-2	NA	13	ASSQVGGGGYGYT
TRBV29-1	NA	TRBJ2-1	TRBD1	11	SGWDRGDNEQF
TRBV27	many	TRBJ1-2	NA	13	ASSSRSAGAYGYT
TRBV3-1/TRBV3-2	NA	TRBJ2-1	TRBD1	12	ASRQGSAYNEQF
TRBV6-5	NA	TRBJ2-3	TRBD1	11	AIRDRETDTQY
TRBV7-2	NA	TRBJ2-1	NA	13	ASSLDRLSYNEQF
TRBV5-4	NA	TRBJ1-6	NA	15	ASSPGRHSSYNSPLH
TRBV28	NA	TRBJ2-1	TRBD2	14	ASSLSSYGGSNEQF
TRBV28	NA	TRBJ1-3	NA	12	ASIGGASGNTIY
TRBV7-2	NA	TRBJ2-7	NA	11	ASSLVAGHEQY
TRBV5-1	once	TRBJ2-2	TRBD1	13	ASSPSGGRAGELF
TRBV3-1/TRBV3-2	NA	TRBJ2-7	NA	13	ASSQDRGAGHEQY
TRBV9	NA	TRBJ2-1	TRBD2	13	ASSVASGGANEQF
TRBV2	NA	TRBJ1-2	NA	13	ASREGRLAAYGYT
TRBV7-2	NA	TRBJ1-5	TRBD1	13	ASSLGTGVPQPQH
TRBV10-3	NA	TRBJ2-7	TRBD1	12	AISEDRGSYEQY
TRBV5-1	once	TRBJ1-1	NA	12	ASSLSEMNTEAF
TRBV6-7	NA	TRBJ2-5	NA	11	ASSPRGQETQY
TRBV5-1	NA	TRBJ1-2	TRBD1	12	ASSLEGQSYGYT
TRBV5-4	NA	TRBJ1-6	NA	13	ASSLETGGHSPLH
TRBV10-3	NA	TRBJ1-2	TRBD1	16	AISESGPQDRRVYGYT
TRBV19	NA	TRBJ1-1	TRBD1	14	ASSITWSGGGTEAF
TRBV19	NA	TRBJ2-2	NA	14	ASSIAPQGFTGELF
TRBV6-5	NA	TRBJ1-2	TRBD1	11	ASSNRDRGGYT
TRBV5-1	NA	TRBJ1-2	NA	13	ASSLGHAGDDGYT
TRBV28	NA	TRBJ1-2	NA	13	ASSLGGSLNYGYT
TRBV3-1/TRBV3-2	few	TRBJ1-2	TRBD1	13	ASSQVGGQVYGYT
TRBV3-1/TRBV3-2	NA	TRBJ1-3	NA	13	ASSQEASSGNTIY
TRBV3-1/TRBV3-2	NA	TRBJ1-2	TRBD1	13	ASSPRDRGHYGYT
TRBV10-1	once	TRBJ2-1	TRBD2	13	ASSHPTSGGAGQF
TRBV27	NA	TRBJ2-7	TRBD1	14	ASSLSIGQGGYEQY
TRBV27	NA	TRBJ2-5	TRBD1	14	ASSKPGTGGRKTQY
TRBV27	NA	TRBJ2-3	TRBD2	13	ASSLGSGGTDTQY
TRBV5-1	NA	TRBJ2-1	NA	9	ASSPDREQF
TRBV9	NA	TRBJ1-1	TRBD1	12	ASSGTAVNTEAF
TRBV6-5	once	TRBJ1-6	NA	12	ASRLAGSNSPLH
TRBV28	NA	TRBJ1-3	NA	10	ASMGLGNTIY
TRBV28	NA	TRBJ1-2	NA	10	ASSRSGYGYT
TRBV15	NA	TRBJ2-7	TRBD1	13	ATSSSMTGFYEQY
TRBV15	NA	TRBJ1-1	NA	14	ATSRDPQGVNTEAF
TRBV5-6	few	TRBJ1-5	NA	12	ASSLSGISQPQH
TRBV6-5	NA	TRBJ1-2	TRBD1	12	ASSYGTEDYGYT
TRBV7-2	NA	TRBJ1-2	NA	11	ASSLVEGYGYT
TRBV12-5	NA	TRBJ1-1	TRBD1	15	ASGDSLTGDLNTEAF
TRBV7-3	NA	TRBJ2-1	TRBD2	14	ASSLNRRGGLNEQF
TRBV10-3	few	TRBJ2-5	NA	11	AISDRQRETQY
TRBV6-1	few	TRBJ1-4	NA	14	ASSEFLGRAYEKLF
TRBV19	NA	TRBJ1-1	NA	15	ASSMGGQGGLNTEAF
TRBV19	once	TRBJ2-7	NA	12	ASSYGTSSYEQY
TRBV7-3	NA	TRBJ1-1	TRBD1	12	ASSLQGGGTEAF